A selection of T cell receptor beta chains follows, all from one sample in a study of blood T cell repertoires in COVID-19. Profiled with immunoSEQ multiplex PCR; TCRdb holds only in-frame clones, not every one. The sample contains hundreds of thousands of clones, 80% to 90% of which appear only once. The specimen was peripheral blood. The receptor set was obtained from a man aged 18 to 29 with COVID-19, enrolled during active disease. The CDR3 runs from the conserved cysteine through the conserved F or W. The order of the fields is J gene, V gene, CDR3 protein.

TRBJ2-5 | TRBV29-1 | CSVVGVGGSETQYF
TRBJ2-5 | TRBV28 | CASRTPGETQYF
TRBJ2-7 | TRBV5-6 | CASSLATDADYEQYF
TRBJ2-4 | TRBV4-2 | CASSQDRGRAGNIQYF
TRBJ2-7 | TRBV19 | CASSSGYEQYF
TRBJ2-5 | TRBV19 | CASSIVDTDETQYF
TRBJ2-1 | TRBV12-3/TRBV12-4 | CASRQTRTEQFF
TRBJ2-7 | TRBV28 | CASTGTPRTSSSYEQYF
TRBJ1-1 | TRBV7-3 | CASGRRNTEAFF
TRBJ2-1 | TRBV25-1 | CASSEIGGVGEQFF
TRBJ2-3 | TRBV15 | CATSRDRGTQQYF
TRBJ2-1 | TRBV24-1 | CATSEASGTYNEQFF
TRBJ1-2 | TRBV19 | CATNRGDYGYTF
TRBJ2-1 | TRBV18 | CASSPLAVSYNEQFF
TRBJ1-2 | TRBV12-3/TRBV12-4 | CASRQGAGGYTF
TRBJ2-7 | TRBV5-8 | CASSLDNTYEQYF
TRBJ1-1 | TRBV2 | CASSEFPGEGIEAFF
TRBJ2-1 | TRBV3-1/TRBV3-2 | CASSQDPGTGGEQFF
TRBJ2-1 | TRBV11-3 | CASSPRVAPKQFF
TRBJ2-2 | TRBV12-5 | CASATYEREATGELFF
TRBJ1-6 | TRBV19 | CASSSGQGGTPLHF
TRBJ1-5 | TRBV7-9 | CASSLYGDQPQHF
TRBJ2-7 | TRBV7-3 | CASSLGGGRATYEQYF
TRBJ2-7 | TRBV5-6 | CASSLGGHEQYF
TRBJ1-3 | TRBV2 | CASSEGDLDSGNTIYF
TRBJ1-5 | TRBV5-1 | CASSPGTGNQPQHF
TRBJ2-7 | TRBV4-1 | CASSQNLASGDDEQYF
TRBJ2-7 | TRBV2 | CASSESQGLQYEQYF
TRBJ2-5 | TRBV3-1/TRBV3-2 | CASRLTGLGETQYF
TRBJ2-7 | TRBV11-2 | CASSFGTGLGTYEQYF
TRBJ2-2 | TRBV5-8 | CASSFSLAVSGELFF
TRBJ1-5 | TRBV6-5 | CASTPLEGRNQPQHF
TRBJ2-7 | TRBV18 | CASSPLNGYEQYF
TRBJ2-3 | TRBV7-6 | CAGGSGPLDTQYF
TRBJ1-1 | TRBV3-1/TRBV3-2 | CASSPGRGAFF
TRBJ2-7 | TRBV24-1 | CATSDGTSGAVAGEQYF
TRBJ1-2 | TRBV5-1 | CASSLAGSANGYTF
TRBJ2-7 | TRBV6-5 | CASGGQIYEQYF
TRBJ1-5 | TRBV12-3/TRBV12-4 | CASSPGNNQPQHF
TRBJ1-6 | TRBV4-1 | CASSQDHDPFGVISPLHF
TRBJ2-7 | TRBV27 | CASSPTSGTSYEQYF